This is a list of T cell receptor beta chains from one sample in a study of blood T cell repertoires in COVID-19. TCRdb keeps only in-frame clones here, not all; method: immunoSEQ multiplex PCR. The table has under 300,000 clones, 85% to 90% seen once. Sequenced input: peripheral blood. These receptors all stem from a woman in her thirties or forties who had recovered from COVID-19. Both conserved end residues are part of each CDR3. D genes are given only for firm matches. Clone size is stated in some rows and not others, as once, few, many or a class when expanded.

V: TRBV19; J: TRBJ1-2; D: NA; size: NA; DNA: TGTGCCAGTAGTATCGTAGGGGCGAACTATGGCTACACCTTC; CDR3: CASSIVGANYGYTF
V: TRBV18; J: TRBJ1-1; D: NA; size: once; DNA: TGTGCCAGCTCACCCGATTTGGTGCGGGGAGAAGCTTTCTTT; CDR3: CASSPDLVRGEAFF
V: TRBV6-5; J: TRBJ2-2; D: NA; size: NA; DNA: TGTGCCAGCAGTTACTCGTTCGGGAGCACCGGGGAGCTGTTTTTT; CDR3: CASSYSFGSTGELFF
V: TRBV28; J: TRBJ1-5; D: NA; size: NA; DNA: TGTGCCAGCAGTCCCACAGGGATGAGCAATCAGCCCCAGCATTTT; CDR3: CASSPTGMSNQPQHF
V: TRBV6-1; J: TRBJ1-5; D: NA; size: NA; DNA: TGTGCCAGCAGTGAAGGCCTGCAGGGGATCAATCAGCCCCAGCATTTT; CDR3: CASSEGLQGINQPQHF
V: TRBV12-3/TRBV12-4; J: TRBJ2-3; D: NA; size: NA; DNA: TGTGCCAGCAGTCCCCGGGAGTCAGATACGCAGTATTTT; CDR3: CASSPRESDTQYF
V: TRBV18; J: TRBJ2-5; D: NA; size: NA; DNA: TGTGCCAGCTCGCAGTCGGAGGGATCAATAGAGACCCAGTACTTC; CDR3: CASSQSEGSIETQYF
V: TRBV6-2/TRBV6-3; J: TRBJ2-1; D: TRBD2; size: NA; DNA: TGTGCCAGCAGTTTCCCTTCTAGCGGGAGGGGGTCGGATGAGCAGTTCTTC; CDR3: CASSFPSSGRGSDEQFF
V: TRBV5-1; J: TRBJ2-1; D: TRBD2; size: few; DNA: TGCGCCAGCAGCTTGGGCCTAGCGGGGAGGTACAATGAGCAGTTCTTC; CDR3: CASSLGLAGRYNEQFF
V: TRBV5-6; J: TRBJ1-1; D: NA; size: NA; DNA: TGTGCCAGCAGCAGAATAGAAGCTATGAACACTGAAGCTTTCTTT; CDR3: CASSRIEAMNTEAFF